The 26 T cell receptor beta chains listed next were all sequenced from one sample in a study of T cells in Graves' hyperthyroidism and ophthalmopathy. RNA transcripts gave rise to amplified TCR beta CDR3 regions. The TCR CDR3 first-round RT-PCR relied on the HTBI primer set. One entry per CDR3 protein results from TCRdb running MiXCR on the multiplex PCR reads. The table lists about 330,000 distinct CDR3 sequences, about an eighth of them singletons. Specimen: blood. Receptor source: a woman in her thirties or forties with Graves' ophthalmopathy.

This clonotype came up many times. The rearrangement uses TRBV15 and TRBJ2-7, with D possibly matching TRBD1 (6 bases). V lost 0 bases, J lost 5 bases, and 14 bases lay in between. The CDR3 runs 15 residues. Germline CDR1 LNHNV, CDR2 YYDKDF (reference sequence). The CDR3: CATSRDMGTLNEQYF. The CDR3 DNA reads as TGTGCCACCAGCAGAGATATGGGGACATTGAACGAGCAGTACTTC.

This clonotype was observed many times. This sequence joins TRBV20-1 and TRBJ1-1, with D unresolved. The germline CDR1 and CDR2 sequences are DFQATT and SNEGSKA (reference sequence). The CDR3 is made up of 14 amino acids. Trimming took off 5 bases at V and 2 bases at J, with 15 bases between the two ends. The CDR3 sequence: CSAPQRTPNTEAFF. DNA of the CDR3: TGCAGTGCTCCCCAAAGGACGCCCAACACTGAAGCTTTCTTT.

The chain links TRBV13 to TRBJ2-1, with D perhaps given as TRBD1 or TRBD2 (5 bases each). Germline CDR1 and CDR2: PRHDT and FYEKMQ (reference sequence). V was shortened by 7 bases and J by 5 bases, with 18 bases between the two germline ends. There are 15 residues in the CDR3. The CDR3 spells CASTPNQGTHNEQFF. CDR3 nucleotide sequence: TGTGCCAGCACCCCAAACCAAGGGACCCACAATGAGCAGTTCTTC.

This clonotype has only a few counts. The chain has TRBV20-1 and TRBJ2-5, with D perhaps TRBD2 (6 bases). Germline assignment: CDR1 DFQATT and CDR2 SNEGSKA (reference sequence). V was shortened by 2 bases and J by 3 bases, with 10 bases between the two germline ends. This CDR3 is built from 13 residues. CDR3 loop: CSARLAGKETQYF. CDR3 DNA: TGCAGTGCTAGATTGGCGGGGAAAGAGACCCAGTACTTC.

At least ten counts were recorded for this clonotype. This chain uses TRBV2 with TRBJ2-5; the match to TRBD2 covers 7 bases. Germline V CDR1 and CDR2: SNHLY, FYNNEI. Losses at the gene ends were 7 bases for V and 5 bases for J; bases not matched to a gene: 13. The CDR3 is 15 amino acids. The DNA of the CDR3 is TGTGCCAGCATTCTAGATGGCGGGAGCGGGGAGACCCAGTACTTC. Its protein product is CASILDGGSGETQYF.

This chain links TRBV16 with TRBJ1-2; no firm D call. The CDR3 sequence is 14 residues long. The V gene lost 1 base and the J gene lost 3 bases, with 9 bases spanning the gap. The V gene's germline CDR1 is KGHSY and CDR2 FQNENV. This CDR3 reads CASSQFEGHYGYTF. CDR3 coding DNA: TGTGCCAGCAGCCAATTTGAAGGCCACTATGGCTACACCTTC.

This clonotype was counted at least ten times. The chain employs TRBV11-2 and TRBJ1-1, with TRBD1 matching 11 bases. CDR3 length: 14 amino acids. The junction had 5 bases not matched to a gene; V was cut back by 1 base and J by 10 bases. In germline, CDR1 is SGHAT, CDR2 FQNNGV. The CDR3 protein is CASSLVGTGGIAFF. The CDR3 DNA sequence: TGTGCCAGCAGCTTAGTAGGGACAGGGGGTATAGCTTTCTTT.

This clonotype was found many times. The V gene is TRBV12-3 or TRBV12-4, the J gene TRBJ2-5, with TRBD2 matching 10 bases. CDR3 size: 14 residues. Trimming took 10 bases from V and 0 from J; bases not matched to a gene: 5. CDR3 sequence reads: CANQLAGYQETQYF. In DNA, the CDR3 is TGTGCCAACCAACTAGCGGGGTACCAAGAGACCCAGTACTTC.

This clonotype was seen at least ten times. The CDR3 coding sequence is TGTGCCAGCAGTGAAGGACAGGGGAATGGCTACACCTTC. As protein: CASSEGQGNGYTF. The V call is TRBV6-1, the J call TRBJ1-2, with TRBD1 matching over 8 bases. This CDR3 contains 13 residues. Germline V gene sequence: CDR1 MNHNS, CDR2 SASEGT. Unmatched junction bases numbered 1, after V lost 1 base and J lost 6 bases.

This clonotype was counted ten times or more. The chain uses TRBV10-3 and TRBJ2-1; 13 bases agree with TRBD2. The CDR3 is 14 residues long. V trimming: 8 bases; J trimming: 6 bases; junction bases outside the gene matches: 4. CDR1 is ENHRY, CDR2 SYGVKD, per germline. The CDR3 DNA is TGTGCCATCGGGGGACTAGCGGGGCGCAATGAGCAGTTCTTC. Its translation: CAIGGLAGRNEQFF.

This clonotype has ten or more counts. As DNA, the CDR3 is TGTGCCAGCAGTCCCGGACAGGGGGGATTCTCTGGGGCCAACGTCCTGACTTTC. Protein: CASSPGQGGFSGANVLTF. The chain carries TRBV6-2 or TRBV6-3 and TRBJ2-6, with TRBD1 matching over 10 bases. The germline CDR1 and CDR2 sequences are MNHEY and SVGEGT. The CDR3 totals 18 residues. V lost 5 bases, J lost 0 bases, and 7 bases stayed unmatched.

This clonotype has at least ten counts. V is TRBV7-8 and J is TRBJ2-1; unclear D gene. Trimming left V 2 bases short and J 0 bases short, with 8 bases between. Germline loops: CDR1 SGHVS, CDR2 FQNEAQ. The CDR3 totals 15 residues. CDR3 bases: TGTGCCAGCAGCTTAATGCCTGGCTCCTACAATGAGCAGTTCTTC. As protein: CASSLMPGSYNEQFF. Full variable domain (rest looked up from reference TRBV7-8 and TRBJ2-1): GAGVSQSPRYKVAKRGQDVALRCDPISGHVSLFWYQQALGQGPEFLTYFQNEAQLDKSGLPSDRFFAERPEGSVSTLKIQRTQQEDSAVYLCASSLMPGSYNEQFFGPGTRLTVL.

CDR3 sequence (DNA): TGTGCCAGCAGTTACCGGGACAACCTCTATGGCTACACCTTC. Encoded protein: CASSYRDNLYGYTF. The rearrangement joins TRBV6-5 to TRBJ1-2; the D gene is possibly TRBD1 (6 bases). Germline CDR1 and CDR2: MNHEY and SVGAGI. The CDR3 runs to 14 residues. Trimming removed 2 bases from V and 4 bases from J, with 11 bases in between.

This chain joins TRBV20-1 and TRBJ2-7; 8 nucleotides match TRBD2. CDR3 length: 14 amino acids. Germline assignment: CDR1 DFQATT and CDR2 SNEGSKA (reference sequence). V lost 5 bases, J lost 3 bases, and 9 bases stayed unmatched. CDR3 loop: CSARRSGNRYEQYF. In DNA, the CDR3 is TGCAGTGCTCGACGTAGCGGGAACCGCTACGAGCAGTACTTC.

The chain uses TRBV18 and TRBJ1-1; tentatively, D is TRBD1 (6 bases). Germline V CDR1 and CDR2: KGHSH, LQKENI. The CDR3 is 12 residues long. V was shortened by 7 bases and J by 5 bases, with 11 bases between the two germline ends. CDR3 nucleotide sequence: TGTGCCAGCTACAGGGTCGAAACTGAAGCTTTCTTT. Its translation: CASYRVETEAFF.

There are many counts of this clonotype. This chain joins TRBV19 and TRBJ2-1, with 13 bases fitting TRBD2. Germline CDR1 LNHDA, CDR2 SQIVND (reference sequence). Germline trimming cut 4 bases from V and 6 bases from J; bases unmatched to any gene: 3. The CDR3 is 15 residues long. The CDR3 spells CASSTLAGGINEQFF. For the CDR3, the DNA is TGTGCCAGTAGTACACTAGCGGGGGGGATCAATGAGCAGTTCTTC.

This clonotype has just a few counts. The rearrangement joins TRBV30 to TRBJ2-1, with D hard to call. CDR1 GTSNPN and CDR2 SVGIG come from the germline V gene (reference sequence). Trimming stripped 3 bases from V and 1 base from J, with 7 bases between. The CDR3 totals 13 residues. The CDR3 coding sequence is TGTGCCTGGAGACGGGTTTCCTACAATGAGCAGTTCTTC. Translation: CAWRRVSYNEQFF.

A few counts support this clonotype. This chain connects TRBV5-1 to TRBJ2-7, with 8 nucleotides matching TRBD1. The germline gives CDR1 SGHRS, CDR2 YFSETQ. The V segment lost 4 bases and the J segment 3 bases; nucleotides outside the gene matches: 6. This CDR3 comprises 14 residues. The CDR3 sequence: CASSNGTGIYEQYF. CDR3 in DNA: TGCGCCAGCAGCAACGGGACAGGAATCTACGAGCAGTACTTC.

This clonotype was seen repeatedly, ten times or more. This sequence joins TRBV7-2 and TRBJ2-1, with 11 bases aligning to TRBD2. CDR3 length: 16 amino acids. The germline CDR1 and CDR2 sequences are SGHTA and FQGNSA. After removal of 5 bases from V and 6 bases from J, the junction contained 9 bases not matched to a gene. The CDR3 region has the DNA TGTGCCAGCAGCGTAGTAGCGGGAGGGCCAGGCAATGAGCAGTTCTTC. Protein sequence: CASSVVAGGPGNEQFF.

This clonotype was seen more than once but under ten times. The gene calls are TRBV5-1 and TRBJ1-4; D gene ambiguous. Trimming took 4 bases from V and 7 from J, leaving 17 bases between them. This CDR3 contains 15 residues. Germline lookup yields CDR1 SGHRS and CDR2 YFSETQ. CDR3 nucleotides: TGCGCCAGCAGCATCTCATTGCCCGGGCCTGAAAAACTGTTTTTT. As protein: CASSISLPGPEKLFF.

The V gene is TRBV7-9, the J gene TRBJ2-1; 7 bases match TRBD2. V shed 4 bases, J shed 0 bases, and the junction held 6 bases outside the gene matches. CDR3 length: 16 amino acids. Germline CDR1 reads SEHNR; CDR2 reads FQNEAQ (reference sequence). The CDR3 DNA follows: TGTGCCAGCAGCTCCTGGGGCGGGGGCTCCTACAATGAGCAGTTCTTC. Protein sequence: CASSSWGGGSYNEQFF.

This clonotype was counted many times. The chain carries TRBV2 and TRBJ2-2, with a tentative D call TRBD2 (6 bases). Looked up from germline, CDR1 is SNHLY and CDR2 is FYNNEI. The CDR3 extends over 14 amino acids. V lost 3 bases and J lost 4, with 9 bases in between. CDR3: CASSEGLVTGELFF. In nucleotides, the CDR3 is TGTGCCAGCAGTGAGGGACTGGTCACCGGGGAGCTGTTTTTT. Full variable domain (missing parts from reference TRBV2 and TRBJ2-2): EPEVTQTPSHQVTQMGQEVILRCVPISNHLYFYWYRQILGQKVEFLVSFYNNEISEKSEIFDDQFSVERPDGSNFTLKIRSTKLEDSAMYFCASSEGLVTGELFFGEGSRLTVL.

The gene calls are TRBV30 and TRBJ2-1; possibly TRBD1 or TRBD2 for D (5 bases each). V lost 5 bases to trimming and J lost 4 bases, with 27 bases between them. The CDR3 runs to 18 residues. In germline, CDR1 is GTSNPN, CDR2 SVGIG (reference sequence). CDR3 loop: CAWGTLPPDTSPYNEQFF. CDR3 nucleotides: TGTGCCTGGGGGACCCTACCACCCGACACCTCCCCTTACAATGAGCAGTTCTTC.

CDR3 in amino acids: CASVRDRGSPYEQYF. The CDR3 region has the DNA TGTGCCAGCGTTAGGGACCGCGGAAGCCCCTACGAGCAGTACTTC. The genes are TRBV7-9 and TRBJ2-7; D is perhaps TRBD1 or TRBD2 (5 bases each). This CDR3 comprises 15 residues. CDR1 SEHNR and CDR2 FQNEAQ come from the germline V gene (reference sequence). V was shortened by 8 bases and J by 2 bases, with 19 bases between the two germline ends.

The table lists this clonotype with a few counts. This rearrangement joins TRBV6-5 to TRBJ2-2, with D maybe TRBD2 (7 bases). Per germline, CDR1 MNHEY and CDR2 SVGAGI. V lost 2 bases to trimming and J lost 6 bases, with 13 bases between them. The CDR3 is 15 amino acids. The CDR3 loop reads CASSYGGAFSGELFF. The CDR3 DNA is TGTGCCAGCAGTTACGGGGGGGCCTTCTCCGGGGAGCTGTTTTTT.

The J gene is TRBJ2-5, the V gene TRBV15; D is unclear. CDR1 and CDR2 from the germline V gene are LNHNV and YYDKDF (reference sequence). V lost 1 base and J lost 2, with 8 bases in between. This CDR3 is 14 amino acids long. The CDR3 DNA follows: TGTGCCACCAGCAGAGTCCTTCGGCAAGAGACCCAGTACTTC. This codes for CATSRVLRQETQYF.